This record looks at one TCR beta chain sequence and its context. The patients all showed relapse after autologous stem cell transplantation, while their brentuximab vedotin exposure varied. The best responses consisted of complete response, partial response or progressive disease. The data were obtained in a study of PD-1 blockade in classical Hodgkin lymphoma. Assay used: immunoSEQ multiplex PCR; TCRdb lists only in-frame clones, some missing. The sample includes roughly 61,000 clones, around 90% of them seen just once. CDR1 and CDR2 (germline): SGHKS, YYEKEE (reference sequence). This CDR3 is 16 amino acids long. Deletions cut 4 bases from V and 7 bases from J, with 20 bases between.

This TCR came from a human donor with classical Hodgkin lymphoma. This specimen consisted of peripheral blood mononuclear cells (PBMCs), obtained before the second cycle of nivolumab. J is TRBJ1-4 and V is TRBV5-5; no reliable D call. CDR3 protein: CASSQTSLRVPEKLFF. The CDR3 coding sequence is TGTGCCAGCAGCCAAACCTCTCTCCGGGTTCCTGAAAAACTGTTTTTT.